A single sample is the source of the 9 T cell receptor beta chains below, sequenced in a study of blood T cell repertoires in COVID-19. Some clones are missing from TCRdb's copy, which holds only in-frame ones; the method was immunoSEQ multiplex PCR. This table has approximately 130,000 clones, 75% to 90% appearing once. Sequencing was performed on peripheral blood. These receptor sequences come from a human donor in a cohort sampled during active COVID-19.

The CDR3 sequence is CASSSSGGETQYF. CDR3 nucleotide sequence: TGTGCCAGCAGTTCTAGCGGGGGTGAGACCCAGTACTTC. V and J are TRBV6-5 and TRBJ2-5; 10 bases match TRBD2. Germline loops: CDR1 MNHEY, CDR2 SVGAGI. CDR3 length: 13 residues. Trimming removed 4 bases from V and 5 bases from J; junction bases left unmatched: 1.

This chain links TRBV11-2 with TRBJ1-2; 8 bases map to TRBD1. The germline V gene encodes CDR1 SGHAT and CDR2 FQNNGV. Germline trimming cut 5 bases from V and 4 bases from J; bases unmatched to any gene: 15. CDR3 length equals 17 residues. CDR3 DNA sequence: TGTGCCAGCAGCCCAGGACAGGGTGAGAGCCGTATCTATGGCTACACCTTC. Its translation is CASSPGQGESRIYGYTF.

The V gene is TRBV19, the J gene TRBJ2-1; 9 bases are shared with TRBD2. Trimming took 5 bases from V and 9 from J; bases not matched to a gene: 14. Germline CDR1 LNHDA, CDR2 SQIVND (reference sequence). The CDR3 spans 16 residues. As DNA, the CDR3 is TGTGCCAGTAGTCTCAACTTGGGACTAGCCACGGGTGAGCAGTTCTTC. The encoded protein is CASSLNLGLATGEQFF.

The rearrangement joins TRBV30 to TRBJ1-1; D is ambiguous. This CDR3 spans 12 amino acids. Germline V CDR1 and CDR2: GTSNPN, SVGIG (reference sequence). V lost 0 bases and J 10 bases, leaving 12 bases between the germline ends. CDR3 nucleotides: TGTGCCTGGAGTGTACTAGCGGCTGTAGCTTTCTTT. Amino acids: CAWSVLAAVAFF.

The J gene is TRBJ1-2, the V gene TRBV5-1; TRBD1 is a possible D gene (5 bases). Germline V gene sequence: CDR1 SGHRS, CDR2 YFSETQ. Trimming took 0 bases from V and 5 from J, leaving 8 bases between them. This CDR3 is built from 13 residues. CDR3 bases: TGCGCCAGCAGCTTGGCTAGGGGTTATGGCTACACCTTC. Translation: CASSLARGYGYTF.

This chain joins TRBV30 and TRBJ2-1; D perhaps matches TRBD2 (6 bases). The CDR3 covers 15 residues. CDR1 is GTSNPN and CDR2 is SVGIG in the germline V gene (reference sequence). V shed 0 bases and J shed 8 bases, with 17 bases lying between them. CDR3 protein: CAWSVLGRRGDEQFF. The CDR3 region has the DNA TGTGCCTGGAGTGTACTGGGCAGGAGGGGCGATGAGCAGTTCTTC.

In DNA form, the CDR3 reads TGTGCCAGCAGCTTGAACAAAAACTATGGCTACACCTTC. Translation: CASSLNKNYGYTF. The chain is built from TRBV7-9 and TRBJ1-2; D is unresolved. This CDR3 contains 13 residues. Trimming removed 3 bases at V and 2 bases at J, with 7 bases between. Germline CDR1 reads SEHNR; CDR2 reads FQNEAQ (reference sequence). Combining the CDR3 with reference TRBV7-9 and TRBJ1-2 gives the whole variable domain DTGVSQNPRHKITKRGQNVTFRCDPISEHNRLYWYRQTLGQGPEFLTYFQNEAQLEKSRLLSDRFSAERPKGSFSTLEIQRTEQGDSAMYLCASSLNKNYGYTFGSGTRLTVV.

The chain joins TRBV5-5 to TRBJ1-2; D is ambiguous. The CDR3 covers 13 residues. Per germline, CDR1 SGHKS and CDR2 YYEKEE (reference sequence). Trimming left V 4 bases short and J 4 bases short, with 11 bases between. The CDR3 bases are TGTGCCAGCAGCGCGAGACTTCGCTATGGCTACACCTTC. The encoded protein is CASSARLRYGYTF.

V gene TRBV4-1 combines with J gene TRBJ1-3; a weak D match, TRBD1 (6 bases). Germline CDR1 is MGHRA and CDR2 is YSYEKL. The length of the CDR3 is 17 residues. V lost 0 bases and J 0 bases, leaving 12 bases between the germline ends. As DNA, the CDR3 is TGCGCCAGCAGCCAAGACAGGGGAGTGCCCTCTGGAAACACCATATATTTT. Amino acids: CASSQDRGVPSGNTIYF.